The entry below gives a single T cell receptor beta chain sequence along with its context. In the original analysis: Reference gene primer amplification yielded estimated nucleated cell counts. Some clones are missing from TCRdb's copy, which holds only in-frame ones; the method was immunoSEQ multiplex PCR. D and trimming come from the DNA, and the V and J calls and clone size come from that table. The table has 150,000 to 200,000 clones, roughly nine tenths seen once. The data belong to a study of blood T cell repertoires in COVID-19. Study context: T cells, B-cell-depleted T cells, or PBMCs supplied cDNA or gDNA.

Sequenced sample: peripheral blood. The TCR sequence derives from a man between 18 and 29 years old who had recovered from COVID-19.

CDR3 protein: CASSDTGTGVYGYTF. In DNA, the CDR3 is TGTGCCAGCAGTGACACCGGGACAGGGGTCTATGGCTACACCTTC. This rearrangement joins TRBV25-1 to TRBJ1-2, with TRBD1 matching over 10 bases. V dropped 3 bases and J dropped 4; count of bases not matched to a gene: 5. Germline V gives CDR1 MGHDK, CDR2 SYGVNS. CDR3 length equals 15 residues.